This T cell receptor beta chain was identified in a study of T cell responses to AZD1222 COVID-19 vaccine. Study results and limitations: Regions 160-218 and 743-854 held dominance among vaccine-associated CD4 TCRs, which spanned spike. As reported, nearly half of all spike-specific TCRs target variant regions that are unmutated. Two doses of AZD1222 preceded a rise in Spike-specific TCR breadth and depth.

Profiling relied on immunoSEQ multiplex PCR, and the TCRdb table lists in-frame clones only, not all of them. The table has tens of thousands of clones, 85% seen once; the top ten hold roughly 19%. The CDR3 has 13 amino acids. Looked up from germline, CDR1 is SEHNR and CDR2 is FQNEAQ (reference sequence). With 5 bases removed from V and 3 bases from J, the gap between germline ends came to 10 bases. As to this clone: The target antigen is unknown.

The sequence came from an adult in good health. The source material was peripheral blood, sampled on day 0 of AZD1222 vaccination. The chain uses TRBV7-9 and TRBJ1-2; D is undetermined. The CDR3 region has the DNA TGTGCCAGCAGCGAGCGCCGTGACTATGGCTACACCTTC. Encoded protein: CASSERRDYGYTF.